These 31 T cell receptor beta chains came from one sample sequenced in a study of blood T cell repertoires in COVID-19. Sequencing used immunoSEQ multiplex PCR; TCRdb keeps in-frame clones, though not all of them. The sample holds fewer than 400,000 clones; around 87% are singletons and the top ten take about 3%. The sequenced material came from peripheral blood. The receptors come from a human donor in a cohort sampled during active COVID-19.

This clone showed up many times. Other DNA sequences within the sample encode an identical CDR3. This chain links TRBV30 with TRBJ1-5; the D is unclear. Germline V CDR1 and CDR2: GTSNPN, SVGIG (reference sequence). The CDR3 covers 13 residues. V was cut by 2 bases and J by 4 bases, with 9 bases left in between. In DNA, the CDR3 is TGTGCCTGGAGTTTCCGGGGAAATCAGCCCCAGCATTTT. It codes for CAWSFRGNQPQHF.

The chain uses TRBV5-1 and TRBJ2-3; a possible D gene is TRBD2 (5 bases). Germline values: CDR1 SGHRS, CDR2 YFSETQ. The CDR3 has 15 residues. Trimming took off 0 bases at V and 2 bases at J, with 10 bases between the two ends. As DNA, the CDR3 is TGCGCCAGCAGCTTGGAGGACTGGAACACAGATACGCAGTATTTT. The encoded protein is CASSLEDWNTDTQYF.

This clone was observed once. This chain uses TRBV5-1 with TRBJ1-2; the D is unclear. Trimming removed 3 bases at V and 8 bases at J, with 14 bases between. The CDR3 covers 13 residues. Germline CDR1 and CDR2: SGHRS and YFSETQ. The CDR3 bases are TGCGCCAGCAGCTATCACAAGGAGGGAGGCTACACCTTC. As protein: CASSYHKEGGYTF. The full variable domain, with the rest looked up from reference TRBV5-1 and TRBJ1-2, is KAGVTQTPRYLIKTRGQQVTLSCSPISGHRSVSWYQQTPGQGLQFLFEYFSETQRNKGNFPGRFSGRQFSNSRSEMNVSTLELGDSALYLCASSYHKEGGYTFGSGTRLTVV.

The CDR3 DNA sequence: TGTGCCAGCAGCTTAGACATAGCGGGGAGGATCGGGGATGAGCAGTTCTTC. This codes for CASSLDIAGRIGDEQFF. The V and J genes are TRBV7-2 and TRBJ2-1; 8 bases are shared with TRBD2. The germline V gene has CDR1 SGHTA and CDR2 FQGNSA. Germline trimming cut 1 base from V and 8 bases from J; bases unmatched to any gene: 13. The CDR3 runs to 17 residues.

This chain connects TRBV9 to TRBJ2-5; TRBD2 matches 14 bases. This CDR3 is built from 20 residues. Trimming cost V 3 bases and J 0 bases; bases outside gene matches: 13. The germline V gene encodes CDR1 SGDLS and CDR2 YYNGEE. In DNA, the CDR3 is TGTGCCAGCAGCGCTAGGGGGCCCGCGGGACTAGCGGGAGACCAAGAGACCCAGTACTTC. This translates into CASSARGPAGLAGDQETQYF.

The genes are TRBV7-6 and TRBJ1-4; possibly TRBD1 for D (5 bases). With 5 bases removed from V and 5 bases from J, the gap between germline ends came to 15 bases. This CDR3 has 15 amino acids. CDR1 SGHVS and CDR2 FNYEAQ come from the germline V gene. The CDR3 nucleotides read TGTGCCAGCAGCCCCCAGGGACTGAGGAATGAAAAACTGTTTTTT. Translation gives CASSPQGLRNEKLFF.

This rearrangement joins TRBV6-1 to TRBJ1-2; tentatively, D is TRBD1 (6 bases). Germline V gene lookup returns CDR1 MNHNS and CDR2 SASEGT. This CDR3 has 15 residues. Deletions cut 2 bases from V and 8 bases from J, with 18 bases between. The DNA of the CDR3 is TGTGCCAGCAGTGAATGGGAGGGGGTAGCAAGGGGCTACACCTTC. Translated, it gives CASSEWEGVARGYTF.

The CDR3 region is CASSLGDRGWLDEQFF. The CDR3 nucleotides read TGCGCCAGCAGCTTGGGGGACAGGGGATGGTTGGATGAGCAGTTCTTC. The rearrangement links TRBV5-1 to TRBJ2-1; 10 positions match TRBD1. Trimming took 0 bases from V and 8 from J; bases not matched to a gene: 8. The CDR3 has 16 amino acids. Germline loops: CDR1 SGHRS, CDR2 YFSETQ.

Notes on this clone: This same CDR3 is encoded by further DNA sequences in the sample. CDR3 in amino acids: CASSPLAGGTDTQYF. The CDR3 DNA reads TGTGCCAGCTCACCATTAGCGGGAGGCACAGATACGCAGTATTTT. The chain is built from TRBV18 and TRBJ2-3, with TRBD2 identical over 9 bases. Trimming took 2 bases from V and 1 from J; bases not matched to a gene: 1. The CDR3 covers 15 residues. Germline loops: CDR1 KGHSH, CDR2 LQKENI.

This clone is a singleton in its sample. The V and J genes are TRBV5-1 and TRBJ2-6, with unresolved D. Trimming left V 0 bases short and J 0 bases short, with 4 bases between. The CDR3 is 15 amino acids. The germline V gene encodes CDR1 SGHRS and CDR2 YFSETQ. The CDR3 bases are TGCGCCAGCAGCTTGGGGCCCTCTGGGGCCAACGTCCTGACTTTC. This translates into CASSLGPSGANVLTF.

On this clone itself: Other nucleotide sequences in the sample specify the same CDR3. V and J are TRBV7-3 and TRBJ1-1; D unclear. Germline CDR1 is SGHTA and CDR2 is FQGTGA. Trimming shortened V by 2 bases and J by 2 bases, and 6 bases separated the two germline ends. The CDR3 has 13 residues. CDR3 sequence (DNA): TGTGCCAGCAGCTTAGGCCGTAACACTGAAGCTTTCTTT. Its protein is CASSLGRNTEAFF. Supplemented by reference TRBV7-3 and TRBJ1-1, the full variable domain reads GAGVSQTPSNKVTEKGKYVELRCDPISGHTALYWYRQSLGQGPEFLIYFQGTGAADDSGLPNDRFFAVRPEGSVSTLKIQRTERGDSAVYLCASSLGRNTEAFFGQGTRLTVV.

The chain couples TRBV7-9 to TRBJ1-1; D is possibly TRBD1 (6 bases). Between the trimmed V and J ends, which lost 1 base and 12 bases, there was a span of 12 bases. Germline CDR1 reads SEHNR; CDR2 reads FQNEAQ (reference sequence). The CDR3 runs to 12 residues. The CDR3 region has the DNA TGTGCCAGCAGCTTAGGTAACAGGGTTCCTTTCTTT. Translating gives CASSLGNRVPFF. The full variable domain, in which reference TRBV7-9 and TRBJ1-1 provide the parts outside the CDR3, is DTGVSQNPRHKITKRGQNVTFRCDPISEHNRLYWYRQTLGQGPEFLTYFQNEAQLEKSRLLSDRFSAERPKGSFSTLEIQRTEQGDSAMYLCASSLGNRVPFFGQGTRLTVV.

J is TRBJ1-5 and V is TRBV19; 7 positions agree with TRBD1. CDR1 LNHDA and CDR2 SQIVND come from the germline V gene (reference sequence). After removal of 10 bases from V and 4 bases from J, the junction contained 7 bases not matched to a gene. The CDR3 loop spans 13 amino acids. CDR3 amino acids: CATSGTANQPQHF. The CDR3 region has the DNA TGTGCCACCTCCGGGACAGCTAATCAGCCCCAGCATTTT.

The rearrangement links TRBV2 to TRBJ1-4; no firm D call. The V gene's germline CDR1 is SNHLY and CDR2 FYNNEI. The CDR3 sequence is 15 residues long. The germline V and J ends were trimmed by 1 base and 8 bases, with 14 bases remaining between them. CDR3 sequence: CASSEERPRGEKLFF. Written as DNA, the CDR3 is TGTGCCAGCAGTGAAGAGAGGCCCCGAGGGGAAAAACTGTTTTTT. Looking up the rest from reference TRBV2 and TRBJ1-4 gives the full variable domain: EPEVTQTPSHQVTQMGQEVILRCVPISNHLYFYWYRQILGQKVEFLVSFYNNEISEKSEIFDDQFSVERPDGSNFTLKIRSTKLEDSAMYFCASSEERPRGEKLFFGSGTQLSVL.

The rearrangement joins TRBV5-1 to TRBJ2-5; D might be TRBD2 (5 bases). Germline CDR1 and CDR2: SGHRS and YFSETQ. This CDR3 contains 13 residues. Between the trimmed V and J ends, which lost 0 bases and 5 bases, there was a span of 8 bases. The DNA of the CDR3 is TGCGCCAGCAGCTTGGCCGCGGGCGAGACCCAGTACTTC. It translates to CASSLAAGETQYF.

The chain recombines TRBV25-1 with TRBJ1-1; D is ambiguous. Germline loops: CDR1 MGHDK, CDR2 SYGVNS. The CDR3 length is 14 residues. V shed 6 bases and J shed 6 bases, with 17 bases lying between them. DNA for the CDR3: TGTGCCAGCAGGACCGTAACCGGTCGGGCTGAAGCTTTCTTT. Translation gives CASRTVTGRAEAFF.

J is TRBJ2-1 and V is TRBV28; D unresolved. The CDR3 extends over 12 amino acids. In germline, CDR1 is MDHEN, CDR2 SYDVKM. Trimming took off 8 bases at V and 8 bases at J, with 13 bases between the two ends. CDR3 sequence reads: CASSGPGYEQFF. Here the CDR3 DNA reads TGTGCCAGCTCGGGTCCCGGCTATGAGCAGTTCTTC.

This chain joins TRBV9 and TRBJ2-1; 13 bases are a match to TRBD2. V was pared by 4 bases and J by 9 bases, with 7 bases of the junction left unmatched. This CDR3 comprises 15 residues. Germline CDR1 is SGDLS and CDR2 is YYNGEE. The CDR3: CASSSRTSGSAEQFF. DNA of the CDR3: TGTGCCAGCAGCTCCCGGACTAGCGGGAGCGCTGAGCAGTTCTTC. The full variable domain, its missing parts supplied by reference TRBV9 and TRBJ2-1, is DSGVTQTPKHLITATGQRVTLRCSPRSGDLSVYWYQQSLDQGLQFLIQYYNGEERAKGNILERFSAQQFPDLHSELNLSSLELGDSALYFCASSSRTSGSAEQFFGPGTRLTVL.

The CDR3 sequence: CASRGQGASETQYF. The CDR3 nucleotides read TGTGCCAGCAGAGGACAGGGGGCTTCGGAGACCCAGTACTTC. This chain joins TRBV2 and TRBJ2-5; 11 bases match TRBD1. This CDR3 is built from 14 residues. Germline V gives CDR1 SNHLY, CDR2 FYNNEI. With 6 bases clipped from V and 5 bases from J, the junction kept 5 bases outside the gene matches.

The V and J genes are TRBV16 and TRBJ2-5; D gene ambiguous. The germline V gene encodes CDR1 KGHSY and CDR2 FQNENV. The CDR3 covers 13 residues. The V gene lost 4 bases and the J gene lost 2 bases, with 8 bases spanning the gap. The CDR3 loop reads CASSPGRQETQYF. The CDR3 DNA sequence: TGTGCCAGCAGCCCGGGTAGACAAGAGACCCAGTACTTC.

This chain uses TRBV5-1 with TRBJ1-1, with D possibly TRBD1 on 5 matching bases. CDR3 length: 13 residues. The V end lost 2 bases, the J end lost 2 bases, and 7 bases lay between the germline ends. Looked up from germline, CDR1 is SGHRS and CDR2 is YFSETQ. Written as DNA, the CDR3 is TGCGCCAGCAGCTTAAGGACAAACACTGAAGCTTTCTTT. Protein sequence: CASSLRTNTEAFF.

V and J are TRBV28 and TRBJ1-2; D is perhaps TRBD1 (5 bases). The germline gives CDR1 MDHEN, CDR2 SYDVKM. This CDR3 contains 13 residues. Trimming took 5 bases from V and 7 from J, leaving 14 bases between them. CDR3 loop: CASSPPGRVGYTF. DNA for the CDR3: TGTGCCAGCAGTCCCCCGGGCAGGGTTGGCTACACCTTC.

V gene TRBV7-9 combines with J gene TRBJ1-3; D might be TRBD1 (5 bases). Germline CDR1 and CDR2: SEHNR and FQNEAQ (reference sequence). This CDR3 has 16 residues. Deletions cut 6 bases from V and 0 bases from J, with 15 bases between. CDR3 residues: CASSHPGGPSGNTIYF. The CDR3 nucleotides read TGTGCCAGCAGTCATCCCGGGGGACCCTCTGGAAACACCATATATTTT.

The chain joins TRBV4-1 to TRBJ1-2, with D uncertain. In germline, CDR1 is MGHRA, CDR2 YSYEKL. The CDR3 is 14 amino acids. The V end lost 2 bases, the J end lost 1 base, and 8 bases lay between the germline ends. CDR3 amino acids: CASSQRGFNYGYTF. For the CDR3, the DNA is TGCGCCAGCAGCCAACGAGGGTTTAACTATGGCTACACCTTC.

On this clone itself: Other DNA sequences in the sample encode the same CDR3. The rearrangement uses TRBV5-1 and TRBJ2-1; D call uncertain. Per germline, CDR1 SGHRS and CDR2 YFSETQ. The CDR3 is 12 amino acids. Trimming stripped 0 bases from V and 7 bases from J, with 5 bases between. The CDR3: CASSLAGNEQFF. The CDR3 bases are TGCGCCAGCAGCTTGGCAGGAAATGAGCAGTTCTTC.

V gene TRBV7-3 combines with J gene TRBJ1-5; D gene uncertain. From germline, CDR1 is SGHTA and CDR2 FQGTGA. The CDR3 loop spans 11 amino acids. V was clipped by 5 bases and J by 5 bases, with 4 bases between them. As DNA, the CDR3 is TGTGCCAGCAGCCCCGATCAGCCCCAGCATTTT. Encoded protein: CASSPDQPQHF. Full variable domain (outside the CDR3, taken from reference TRBV7-3 and TRBJ1-5): GAGVSQTPSNKVTEKGKYVELRCDPISGHTALYWYRQSLGQGPEFLIYFQGTGAADDSGLPNDRFFAVRPEGSVSTLKIQRTERGDSAVYLCASSPDQPQHFGDGTRLSIL.

The rearrangement joins TRBV30 to TRBJ1-1; D perhaps matches TRBD1 (5 bases). The CDR3 runs 11 residues. Germline-derived CDR1 and CDR2 are GTSNPN and SVGIG (reference sequence). V lost 1 base to trimming and J lost 7 bases, with 7 bases between them. The DNA of the CDR3 is TGTGCCTGGAGTGGACAGATTGAAGCTTTCTTT. Amino acid sequence: CAWSGQIEAFF.

This clone was counted between two and nine times. The chain uses TRBV4-1 and TRBJ2-1, with D tentatively TRBD1 (6 bases). The V end was cut by 3 bases, the J end by 8 bases, with 20 bases between. Per germline, CDR1 MGHRA and CDR2 YSYEKL. CDR3 length equals 16 residues. The CDR3, as DNA: TGCGCCAGCAGCCAGGGGGCAGGGACGGTAGGGTATGAGCAGTTCTTC. It encodes CASSQGAGTVGYEQFF.

The gene calls are TRBV5-6 and TRBJ2-7, with a tentative D call TRBD2 (6 bases). Germline V gene data show CDR1 as SGHDT and CDR2 as YYEEEE. Trimming shortened V by 3 bases and J by 9 bases, and 10 bases separated the two germline ends. This CDR3 has 11 amino acids. CDR3 bases: TGTGCCAGCAGCTCGGGGGTTGTGCAGTACTTC. Translated: CASSSGVVQYF.

The gene calls are TRBV6-5 and TRBJ2-1, with TRBD2 matching 8 bases. CDR3 size: 13 residues. Germline assignment: CDR1 MNHEY and CDR2 SVGAGI. The junction had 3 bases not matched to a gene; V was cut back by 10 bases and J by 1 base. The CDR3 reads CATGGGSYNEQFF. CDR3 DNA sequence: TGTGCCACCGGGGGGGGTTCCTACAATGAGCAGTTCTTC.

The chain couples TRBV18 to TRBJ1-1; maybe TRBD1 (5 bases). Germline lookup yields CDR1 KGHSH and CDR2 LQKENI. The CDR3 has 14 residues. The V end was cut by 2 bases, the J end by 3 bases, with 10 bases between. CDR3 loop: CASSPRGRDTEAFF. Here the CDR3 DNA reads TGTGCCAGCTCACCAAGGGGCCGGGACACTGAAGCTTTCTTT.